Listed here is a single T cell receptor (beta chain). No antigen is known for it. These data originate in a study of T cell repertoires in cytomegalovirus infection. TCRdb itself ran the reads through MiXCR, one entry per CDR3 protein. Of about 530,000 distinct CDR3 sequences in the sample, roughly 29% were seen once. Study outcomes and limitations: HLA-C-restricted CMV clonotypes gave the most frequent clonotype in two of eight donors.

CDR1 and CDR2 from the germline V gene are SQVTM and ANQGSEA. V was pared by 7 bases and J by 7 bases, with 4 bases of the junction left unmatched. This CDR3 comprises 12 residues. V and J are TRBV29-1 and TRBJ2-1; 10 bases line up with TRBD2. Sequencing input: PBMCs. The origin of this receptor is a human donor in good health (CMV status not recorded). Some clones in this sample may be carry-over from other donors' samples. CDR3 protein: CSGNSGRNEQFF. The CDR3 coding sequence is TGCAGCGGTAATAGCGGGAGGAATGAGCAGTTCTTC.